The 29 T cell receptor beta chains in this list originate from one sample, sequenced in a study of blood T cell repertoires in COVID-19 (dated by TCRdb to 2019 to 2021). Library prep was done by the immunoSEQ multiplex PCR assay. The clones in this table, taken by TCRdb from immuneACCESS, are in-frame only. Not every clone is retained; where verified, under half of the shortfall comes from an unresolved V gene, and the cause of the rest is unknown. The sample data list tens of thousands of clones, and 91% of these were observed just once. In total, the top ten clones hold under 2.5% of the sample. Material for sequencing was peripheral blood. The origin of the receptors is a woman aged 45-65 years in a cohort sampled during active COVID-19.

V is TRBV4-1 and J is TRBJ1-1, with D possibly matching TRBD1 (6 bases). The CDR3 loop spans 15 amino acids. CDR1 is MGHRA and CDR2 is YSYEKL in the germline V gene. With 0 bases removed from V and 3 bases from J, the gap between germline ends came to 11 bases. In DNA, the CDR3 is TGCGCCAGCAGCCAAGATAGCAGGGGATACACTGAAGCTTTCTTT. Residues: CASSQDSRGYTEAFF.

This rearrangement joins TRBV19 to TRBJ2-3, with 10 bases that match TRBD1. V dropped 6 bases and J dropped 3; count of bases not matched to a gene: 3. This CDR3 is 14 amino acids long. Germline loops: CDR1 LNHDA, CDR2 SQIVND (reference sequence). DNA of the CDR3: TGTGCCAGTAGCGACAGGGGGCAAACAGATACGCAGTATTTT. It is translated as CASSDRGQTDTQYF.

The chain couples TRBV7-2 to TRBJ1-1, with D maybe TRBD1 (5 bases). Trimming left V 3 bases short and J 3 bases short, with 8 bases between. Per germline, CDR1 SGHTA and CDR2 FQGNSA. CDR3 length equals 13 residues. CDR3 amino acids: CASSFAGYTEAFF. CDR3 in DNA: TGTGCCAGCAGCTTTGCAGGGTACACTGAAGCTTTCTTT.

The rearrangement links TRBV3-1 (or the pseudogene TRBV3-2) to TRBJ2-7, with D tentatively TRBD1 (6 bases). With 1 base removed from V and 6 bases from J, the gap between germline ends came to 10 bases. Germline assignment: CDR1 LGHDT and CDR2 YNNKEL (reference sequence). The CDR3 spans 13 residues. The CDR3 here is CASSQGTAGEQYF. In DNA form, the CDR3 reads TGTGCCAGCAGCCAAGGGACAGCAGGCGAGCAGTACTTC.

A single count supports this clone. V is TRBV11-2 and J is TRBJ2-7; 10 nucleotides match TRBD1. The V and J ends lost 7 bases and 7 bases, in that order; junction bases with no gene match: 13. The CDR3 length is 15 residues. Germline V gene lookup returns CDR1 SGHAT and CDR2 FQNNGV. As DNA, the CDR3 is TGTGCCAGCAACAGAATAGGGACAGGGGTTTGGGAGCAGTACTTC. Translated: CASNRIGTGVWEQYF. The full variable domain, with the rest looked up from reference TRBV11-2 and TRBJ2-7, is EAGVAQSPRYKIIEKRQSVAFWCNPISGHATLYWYQQILGQGPKLLIQFQNNGVVDDSQLPKDRFSAERLKGVDSTLKIQPAKLEDSAVYLCASNRIGTGVWEQYFGPGTRLTVT.

The chain recombines TRBV5-6 with TRBJ2-2; no firm D call. With 0 bases removed from V and 4 bases from J, the gap between germline ends came to 7 bases. The germline gives CDR1 SGHDT, CDR2 YYEEEE. The CDR3 is 14 residues long. The DNA for the CDR3 is TGTGCCAGCAGCTTGGCCATTGTCACCGGGGAGCTGTTTTTT. Amino acids: CASSLAIVTGELFF.

This rearrangement joins TRBV5-1 to TRBJ2-5, with D possibly matching TRBD1 (6 bases). In germline, CDR1 is SGHRS, CDR2 YFSETQ. CDR3 length: 15 residues. V lost 0 bases and J lost 2, with 11 bases in between. CDR3 loop: CASSLADRKQETQYF. The CDR3 coding sequence is TGCGCCAGCAGCTTGGCGGACAGAAAGCAAGAGACCCAGTACTTC.

The rearrangement uses TRBV2 and TRBJ1-4; 11 bases are shared with TRBD1. CDR3 size: 15 residues. The germline gives CDR1 SNHLY, CDR2 FYNNEI. V gave up 4 bases and J gave up 11 bases; unmatched junction bases: 9. The CDR3: CASSVTGQGVSKLFF. In nucleotides, the CDR3 is TGTGCCAGCAGTGTAACGGGACAGGGGGTTAGTAAACTGTTTTTT.

The gene calls are TRBV2 and TRBJ1-4, with TRBD1 identical over 7 bases. CDR1 is SNHLY and CDR2 is FYNNEI in the germline V gene. With 6 bases clipped from V and 7 bases from J, the junction kept 2 bases outside the gene matches. The CDR3 is 12 residues long. CDR3 protein: CASSRDSEKLFF. Written as DNA, the CDR3 is TGTGCCAGCAGCCGGGACAGTGAAAAACTGTTTTTT.

CDR3 loop: CAWSQQGAGQYF. CDR3 bases: TGTGCCTGGAGTCAACAGGGGGCCGGGCAGTACTTC. V is TRBV30 and J is TRBJ2-7; 9 bases match TRBD1. CDR3 size: 12 residues. CDR1 and CDR2 (germline): GTSNPN, SVGIG (reference sequence). Trimming removed 2 bases from V and 9 bases from J; junction bases left unmatched: 5.

The chain links TRBV28 to TRBJ1-2; weak D call: TRBD1 (5 bases). Germline CDR1 MDHEN, CDR2 SYDVKM. The CDR3 has 14 amino acids. Trimming removed 1 base from V and 4 bases from J, with 10 bases in between. The CDR3 DNA follows: TGTGCCAGCAGTTTATACCGACAGTCCTATGGCTACACCTTC. Amino acid sequence: CASSLYRQSYGYTF.

The V gene is TRBV11-2, the J gene TRBJ1-2; TRBD1 matches at 7 bases. The ends lost 3 bases at V and 4 bases at J; junction bases unmatched: 2. Germline V gene sequence: CDR1 SGHAT, CDR2 FQNNGV. The CDR3 has 13 residues. CDR3 coding DNA: TGTGCCAGCAGCTTCGCAGGGGGCTATGGCTACACCTTC. Translating gives CASSFAGGYGYTF.

The chain carries TRBV11-2 and TRBJ1-6; D not resolved. Germline CDR1 SGHAT, CDR2 FQNNGV. The CDR3 loop spans 14 amino acids. Deletions cut 1 base from V and 10 bases from J, with 11 bases between. The DNA of the CDR3 is TGTGCCAGCAGCTTAGTCCCAAGAGGGTCACCCCTCCACTTT. Translated, it gives CASSLVPRGSPLHF.

V is TRBV5-1 and J is TRBJ2-7; D is possibly TRBD2 (6 bases). This CDR3 is 15 amino acids long. Germline lookup yields CDR1 SGHRS and CDR2 YFSETQ. V shed 4 bases and J shed 3 bases, with 17 bases lying between them. Here the CDR3 reads CASSPSLGGDYEQYF. The DNA for the CDR3 is TGCGCCAGCAGCCCCTCGCTGGGGGGAGACTACGAGCAGTACTTC.

The J gene is TRBJ2-1, the V gene TRBV9; TRBD2 aligns across 9 bases. The V gene end was trimmed by 3 bases and the J gene end by 2 bases; junction bases not matched to a gene: 6. The CDR3 is made up of 16 amino acids. CDR1 SGDLS and CDR2 YYNGEE come from the germline V gene. The CDR3 nucleotides are TGTGCCAGCAGCGCCGAGGGACTAGCAACCTACAATGAGCAGTTCTTC. This gives the protein CASSAEGLATYNEQFF.

This rearrangement joins TRBV28 to TRBJ1-3; maybe TRBD1 (6 bases). V was shortened by 3 bases and J by 1 base, with 13 bases between the two germline ends. This CDR3 spans 16 amino acids. CDR1 MDHEN and CDR2 SYDVKM come from the germline V gene. This CDR3 reads CASSFPTGLSGNTIYF. The CDR3, as DNA: TGTGCCAGCAGTTTCCCCACAGGGCTATCTGGAAACACCATATATTTT.

The chain links TRBV28 to TRBJ2-3; 7 bases fit TRBD1. V lost 2 bases, J lost 1 base, and 0 bases stayed unmatched. The CDR3 spans 14 residues. CDR1 is MDHEN and CDR2 is SYDVKM in the germline V gene. The CDR3: CASSLQGGTDTQYF. CDR3 bases: TGTGCCAGCAGTTTACAGGGGGGCACAGATACGCAGTATTTT.

The chain recombines TRBV3-1 (or the pseudogene TRBV3-2) with TRBJ2-7; TRBD1 is a possible D gene (6 bases). CDR3 length: 14 amino acids. Trimming stripped 4 bases from V and 2 bases from J, with 12 bases between. The germline V gene has CDR1 LGHDT and CDR2 YNNKEL (reference sequence). The DNA for the CDR3 is TGTGCCAGCAGCCGATCGGACAGTACCTACGAGCAGTACTTC. It yields the protein CASSRSDSTYEQYF.

The V gene is TRBV11-2, the J gene TRBJ2-3, with D possibly being TRBD2 (7 bases). Germline loops: CDR1 SGHAT, CDR2 FQNNGV. V shed 1 base and J shed 0 bases, with 17 bases lying between them. This CDR3 has 18 residues. The DNA of the CDR3 is TGTGCCAGCAGCTTAGTCCCCACAGGGAGGGAGAGCACAGATACGCAGTATTTT. Translated, it gives CASSLVPTGRESTDTQYF. Variable domain in full (rest from reference TRBV11-2 and TRBJ2-3): EAGVAQSPRYKIIEKRQSVAFWCNPISGHATLYWYQQILGQGPKLLIQFQNNGVVDDSQLPKDRFSAERLKGVDSTLKIQPAKLEDSAVYLCASSLVPTGRESTDTQYFGPGTRLTVL.

This clone was detected a few times. The chain links TRBV11-2 to TRBJ2-7, with a tentative D call TRBD1 (5 bases). The CDR3 runs to 15 residues. V dropped 5 bases and J dropped 1 base, with 15 bases sitting between them. CDR1 and CDR2 from the germline V gene are SGHAT and FQNNGV. Here the CDR3 DNA reads TGTGCCAGCAGCCCCAACCCGACAGTGTCCTACGAGCAGTACTTC. The encoded protein is CASSPNPTVSYEQYF. Looking up the rest from reference TRBV11-2 and TRBJ2-7 gives the full variable domain: EAGVAQSPRYKIIEKRQSVAFWCNPISGHATLYWYQQILGQGPKLLIQFQNNGVVDDSQLPKDRFSAERLKGVDSTLKIQPAKLEDSAVYLCASSPNPTVSYEQYFGPGTRLTVT.

Only one count was recorded for this clone. This chain connects TRBV3-1 (or the pseudogene TRBV3-2) to TRBJ1-6; a possible D gene is TRBD1 (6 bases). The ends were cut back, 1 base at V and 7 bases at J, with 11 bases in the middle. This CDR3 is 15 amino acids long. CDR1 and CDR2 from the germline V gene are LGHDT and YNNKEL (reference sequence). DNA for the CDR3: TGTGCCAGCAGCCAAGGTCCAGGGGCCAATTCACCCCTCCACTTT. As protein: CASSQGPGANSPLHF.

The chain carries TRBV7-2 and TRBJ1-5; 7 nucleotides agree with TRBD1. V was pared by 1 base and J by 1 base, with 7 bases of the junction left unmatched. Germline V gene sequence: CDR1 SGHTA, CDR2 FQGNSA. This CDR3 has 17 residues. The CDR3 sequence: CASSLVSRGRSNQPQHF. CDR3 nucleotides: TGTGCCAGCAGCTTAGTTTCGAGGGGGCGAAGCAATCAGCCCCAGCATTTT.

The chain carries TRBV7-2 and TRBJ2-1; maybe TRBD2 (7 bases). CDR1 SGHTA and CDR2 FQGNSA come from the germline V gene. This CDR3 region has 18 residues. Trimming pared 4 bases from V and 3 bases from J, leaving 22 bases between. CDR3 sequence (DNA): TGTGCCAGCAGCTCCCACGGCATGGGGGGGCAGAACTACAATGAGCAGTTCTTC. Protein: CASSSHGMGGQNYNEQFF.

The V and J genes are TRBV28 and TRBJ2-7, with 9 nucleotides matching TRBD2. Per the germline V gene, CDR1 is MDHEN and CDR2 is SYDVKM. V lost 6 bases to trimming and J lost 4 bases; unmatched junction nucleotides: 4. The length of the CDR3 is 13 residues. The CDR3 protein is CASREAGGYEQYF. CDR3 bases: TGTGCCAGCAGGGAGGCGGGAGGGTACGAGCAGTACTTC.

The rearrangement joins TRBV5-1 to TRBJ2-2; 10 positions match TRBD2. Germline V gene data show CDR1 as SGHRS and CDR2 as YFSETQ. The CDR3 is made up of 17 amino acids. J gave up 7 bases and V 7 bases, and 16 bases lay outside the gene matches. The DNA of the CDR3 is TGCGCCAGCTCAAAGGAGGGCAGCGGGAGGGCCCACGGGGAGCTGTTTTTT. This gives the protein CASSKEGSGRAHGELFF. Full variable domain (missing parts from reference TRBV5-1 and TRBJ2-2): KAGVTQTPRYLIKTRGQQVTLSCSPISGHRSVSWYQQTPGQGLQFLFEYFSETQRNKGNFPGRFSGRQFSNSRSEMNVSTLELGDSALYLCASSKEGSGRAHGELFFGEGSRLTVL.

The chain combines TRBV2 with TRBJ2-3; D might be TRBD2 (5 bases). CDR1 and CDR2 from the germline V gene are SNHLY and FYNNEI. The ends were cut back, 2 bases at V and 2 bases at J, with 8 bases in the middle. The CDR3 loop spans 14 amino acids. For the CDR3, the DNA is TGTGCCAGCAGTGAACGACTAACCACAGATACGCAGTATTTT. Its protein product is CASSERLTTDTQYF.

This chain uses TRBV27 with TRBJ2-5, with a weak D call TRBD2 (5 bases). The germline CDR1 and CDR2 sequences are MNHEY and SMNVEV (reference sequence). V shed 4 bases and J shed 5 bases, with 11 bases lying between them. The CDR3 consists of 13 residues. The DNA for the CDR3 is TGTGCCAGCAGTTGGAGTTGGAGGGAGACCCAGTACTTC. It encodes CASSWSWRETQYF.

The chain joins TRBV12-5 to TRBJ2-5; possible D gene TRBD1, 6 bases. Trimming stripped 0 bases from V and 5 bases from J, with 16 bases between. This CDR3 spans 16 amino acids. Germline assignment: CDR1 LGHNT and CDR2 FRNRAP. The DNA of the CDR3 is TGTGCTAGTGGTTTGGTGGTGGGGGCGTCTTCGGAGACCCAGTACTTC. Translating it yields CASGLVVGASSETQYF.

This chain links TRBV30 with TRBJ1-5, with D possibly matching TRBD1 (5 bases). This CDR3 contains 17 residues. V lost 2 bases, J lost 1 base, and 18 bases lay in between. CDR1 and CDR2 (germline): GTSNPN, SVGIG (reference sequence). The CDR3 DNA is TGTGCCTGGAGTCAGGCAGGGATAAGCGCCAGCAATCAGCCCCAGCATTTT. It yields the protein CAWSQAGISASNQPQHF.